This T cell receptor beta chain derives from a study of T cell changes during pregnancy in multiple sclerosis (dated by TCRdb to about 2019). About the study as a whole: In women with multiple sclerosis, the researchers looked at how the T cell repertoire shifted as pregnancy progressed.

Receptor libraries were prepared by the immunoSEQ multiplex PCR assay. The table was pulled from immuneACCESS by TCRdb, which kept in-frame rearrangements only. Such tables lose some clones; where checked, under half of the loss comes from unresolved V genes, and the rest has no known cause. For this sample there are some 100,000 clones; 85% to 95% appear just once. In total, the top ten clones hold approximately 1.2% of the sample. For this clone: Its antigen is currently not known. Per-base quality was not reported, and no clone a single base away is much larger than it.

Sequences were derived from peripheral blood, sampled in the second trimester of pregnancy. The sequence was collected from a female donor with multiple sclerosis, enrolled in a pregnancy study.

The nucleotides read TGCAGCGCCCCACAGGAGGGAAAAGCTTTCTTT. Translated, it gives CSAPQEGKAFF. The sequence links TRBV29-1 to TRBJ1-1, and the D gene may be TRBD1, 5 bases matching. The CDR3 goes from the cysteine to the phenylalanine over 11 residues. CDR3 DNA is the only sequence kept; it has 33 bases, read in frame from the first base. V sheds 7 bases and J sheds 9 bases, leaving 15 bases between their ends. For CDR1 and CDR2, the germline V gene lists SQVTM and ANQGSEA.